This TCR beta chain was sequenced during a study of T cell responses to AZD1222 COVID-19 vaccine. Study-wide results and caveats: Just a handful of people given AZD1222 tested seropositive at baseline. In a largely white British group with more females than males, clonal diversity was possibly underestimated.

From germline, CDR1 is LNHNV and CDR2 YYDKDF (reference sequence). The V segment lost 3 bases and the J segment 5 bases; nucleotides outside the gene matches: 8. The CDR3 spans 15 residues. On this clone: What it recognizes is unknown.

Repertoires were generated with immunoSEQ multiplex PCR, while TCRdb's copy carries only in-frame clones and drops some. The sample records 70,000 to 95,000 clones, around 90% being singletons. The chain is built from TRBV15 and TRBJ1-1, with 8 bases matching TRBD1. This sequence originates from an adult who received the AZD1222 COVID-19 vaccine. The sample was peripheral blood, taken 28 days after the second AZD1222 dose. The CDR3 DNA reads TGTGCCACCAGCAGCAGGACAGGGAGTAAGACTGAAGCTTTCTTT. Translating gives CATSSRTGSKTEAFF.